Listed below are T cell receptor beta chains from one sample, sequenced in a study of OX40 agonist ivuxolimab in advanced cancers. Profiling relied on immunoSEQ multiplex PCR, and the TCRdb table lists in-frame clones only, not all of them. This sample has about 45,000 clones, with 75% to 90% found just once. Sequencing was performed on CD4+ or CD8+ T cells sorted from blood, taken in a trial of the OX40 agonist ivuxolimab. These receptors were taken from an adult with an advanced solid tumor such as melanoma, head and neck, liver or kidney cancer. Both conserved end residues are part of each CDR3.

V	length	J	CDR3
TRBV29-1	13	TRBJ2-1	CSVEGVDYNEQFF
TRBV29-1	12	TRBJ2-7	CSVERASYEQYF
TRBV28	16	TRBJ2-1	CASSFRGTGSYNEQFF
TRBV2	14	NA	CASWGLTLEDEQYF
TRBV6-6	14	TRBJ1-5	CASSYGGPRQPQHF
TRBV19	15	TRBJ2-7	CAHKRGLAGPYEQYF
TRBV2	10	TRBJ1-1	CASRGPEAFF
TRBV7-7	11	TRBJ1-1	CAKRGRFLAFF
TRBV5-4	15	TRBJ2-1	CASSNPGLANRVQFF
TRBV28	14	TRBJ2-7	CASSFRAGVYEQYF
TRBV4-1	15	TRBJ1-1	CASSQVRIGDTEAFF
TRBV6-5	14	TRBJ1-1	CASSLTSGNTEAFF
TRBV2	14	TRBJ2-7	CASTPRVDFYEQYF
TRBV4-3	14	TRBJ1-1	CASSQDGGRTEAFF
TRBV27	13	TRBJ1-2	CASSLSRNYGYTF
TRBV28	13	TRBJ2-7	CASRPPSSYEQYF
TRBV27	15	TRBJ2-7	CASSYGGQLGYEQYF
TRBV11-3	14	TRBJ1-1	CASSWGTGPTEAFF
TRBV5-5	17	TRBJ2-7	CASSLARLAEKTYEQYF
TRBV5-1	15	TRBJ2-5	CASSLEGWRGETQYF
TRBV27	14	TRBJ1-4	CASIMRRANEKLFF
TRBV6-5	13	TRBJ2-2	CASSWGHTGELFF
TRBV28	12	TRBJ2-7	CASSLRIYEQYF
TRBV27	15	TRBJ2-3	CASSLSVPSTDTQYF
TRBV6-1	11	TRBJ2-2	CASGWSGELFF
TRBV5-6	14	TRBJ2-7	CASSLGGGSYEQYF
TRBV6-1	13	TRBJ2-7	CASSEEASYEQYF
TRBV2	15	TRBJ2-1	CASSRFGGSYNEQFF
TRBV7-3	14	TRBJ2-2	CASSSGQGSGELFF
TRBV30	12	TRBJ1-2	CAWSVGGYGYTF
TRBV14	12	TRBJ2-5	CAFPCGGETQYF
TRBV6-1	16	TRBJ2-7	CASSEAGGIRAYEQYF
TRBV7-9	16	TRBJ2-2	CASSLFGPGFPGELFF
TRBV15	15	TRBJ1-4	CATSYQLATNEKLFF
TRBV27	15	TRBJ1-1	CASSSFQTGNTEAFF
TRBV15	14	TRBJ1-5	CATSAGEPNQPQHF
TRBV18	11	TRBJ2-3	CASSPGDTQYF
TRBV28	15	TRBJ2-2	CASSFSGGNTGELFF
TRBV6-5	14	TRBJ1-5	CASSITGFNQPQHF
TRBV4-1	15	TRBJ1-1	CASSQSGTANTEAFF
TRBV19	13	TRBJ1-6	CASSIADNSPLHF
TRBV23-1	14	TRBJ2-1	CARRGTGYDNEQFF
TRBV19	14	TRBJ2-1	CASSLASAYNEQFF
TRBV5-1	14	TRBJ1-1	CASSLAWGDTEAFF
TRBV19	14	TRBJ1-1	CASSPLAEYTEAFF
TRBV6-4	13	TRBJ2-7	CASSLAGSGEQYF
TRBV10-1	12	TRBJ2-1	CAIADGYNEQFF